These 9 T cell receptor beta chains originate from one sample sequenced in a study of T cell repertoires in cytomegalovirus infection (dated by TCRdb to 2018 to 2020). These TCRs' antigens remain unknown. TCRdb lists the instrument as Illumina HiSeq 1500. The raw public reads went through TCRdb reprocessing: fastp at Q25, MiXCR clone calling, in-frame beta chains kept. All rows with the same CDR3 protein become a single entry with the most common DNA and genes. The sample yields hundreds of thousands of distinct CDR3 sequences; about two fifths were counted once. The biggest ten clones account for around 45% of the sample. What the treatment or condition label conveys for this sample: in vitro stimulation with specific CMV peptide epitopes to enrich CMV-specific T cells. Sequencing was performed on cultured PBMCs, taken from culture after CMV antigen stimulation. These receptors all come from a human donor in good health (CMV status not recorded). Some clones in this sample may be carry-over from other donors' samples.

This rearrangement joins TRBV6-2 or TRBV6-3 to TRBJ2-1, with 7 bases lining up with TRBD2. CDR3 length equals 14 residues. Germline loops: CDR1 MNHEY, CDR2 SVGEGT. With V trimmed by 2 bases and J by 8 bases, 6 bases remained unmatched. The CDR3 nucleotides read TGTGCCAGCAGTTACGGCGGGAGTTTACATGAGCAGTTCTTC. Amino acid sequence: CASSYGGSLHEQFF.

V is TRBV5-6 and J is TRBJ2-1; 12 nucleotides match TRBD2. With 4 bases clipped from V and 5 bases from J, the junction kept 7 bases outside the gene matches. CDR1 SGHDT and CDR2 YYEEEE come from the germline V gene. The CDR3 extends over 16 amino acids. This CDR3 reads CASSTRLAGVDNEQFF. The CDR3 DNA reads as TGTGCCAGCAGCACCCGACTAGCGGGAGTGGACAATGAGCAGTTCTTC.

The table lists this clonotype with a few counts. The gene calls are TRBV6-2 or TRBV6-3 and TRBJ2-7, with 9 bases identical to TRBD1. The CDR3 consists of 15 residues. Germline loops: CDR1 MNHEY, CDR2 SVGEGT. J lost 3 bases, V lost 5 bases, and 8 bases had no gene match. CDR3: CASSGPGQGFYEQYF. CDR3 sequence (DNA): TGTGCCAGCAGTGGCCCGGGACAGGGATTCTACGAGCAGTACTTC.

CDR3 region: CATSTPTAASVTDTQYF. For the CDR3, the DNA is TGTGCCACCAGCACCCCTACGGCGGCGTCAGTCACAGATACGCAGTATTTT. The rearrangement joins TRBV15 to TRBJ2-3; D not resolved. This CDR3 is 17 amino acids long. Trimming removed 4 bases from V and 2 bases from J, with 19 bases in between. Germline V CDR1 and CDR2: LNHNV, YYDKDF (reference sequence).

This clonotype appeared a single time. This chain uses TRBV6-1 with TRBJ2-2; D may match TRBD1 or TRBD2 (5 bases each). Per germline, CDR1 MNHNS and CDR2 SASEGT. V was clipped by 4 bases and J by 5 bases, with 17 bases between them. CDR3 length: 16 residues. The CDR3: CASSARVTGPTGELFF. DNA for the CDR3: TGTGCCAGCAGTGCCCGGGTGACGGGGCCGACCGGGGAGCTGTTTTTT.

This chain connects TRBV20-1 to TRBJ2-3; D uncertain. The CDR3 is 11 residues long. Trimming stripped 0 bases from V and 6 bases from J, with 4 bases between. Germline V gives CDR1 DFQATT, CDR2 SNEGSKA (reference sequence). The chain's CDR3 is CSARDQDTQYF. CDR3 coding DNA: TGCAGTGCTAGAGATCAGGATACGCAGTATTTT.

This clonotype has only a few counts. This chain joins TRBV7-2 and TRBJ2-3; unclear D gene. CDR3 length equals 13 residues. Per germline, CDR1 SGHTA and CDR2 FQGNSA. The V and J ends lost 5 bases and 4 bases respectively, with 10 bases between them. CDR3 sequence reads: CASSDNNADTQYF. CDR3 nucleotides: TGTGCCAGCAGCGATAATAACGCAGATACGCAGTATTTT.

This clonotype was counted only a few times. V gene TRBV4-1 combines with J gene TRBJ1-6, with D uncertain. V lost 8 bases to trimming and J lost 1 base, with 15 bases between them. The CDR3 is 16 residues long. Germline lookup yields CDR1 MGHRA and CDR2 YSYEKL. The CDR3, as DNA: TGCGCCAGCCGATTGGGATCAGATTCCTATAATTCACCCCTCCACTTT. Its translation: CASRLGSDSYNSPLHF.

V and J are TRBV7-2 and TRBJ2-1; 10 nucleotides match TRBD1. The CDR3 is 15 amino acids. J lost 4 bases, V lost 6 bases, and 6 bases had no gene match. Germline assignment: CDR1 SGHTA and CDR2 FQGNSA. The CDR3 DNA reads TGTGCCAGCAGTCTCCGGGACAGGGGATACAATGAGCAGTTCTTC. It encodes CASSLRDRGYNEQFF.